The 21 T cell receptor beta chains in this list originate from one sample, sequenced in a study of Graves' ophthalmopathy and Graves' hyperthyroidism. The TCR beta CDR3 regions underwent amplification from RNA transcripts. Amplification began with first-round RT-PCR using HTBI primers, then second-round multiplex PCR was performed. TCRdb fed the multiplex PCR reads into MiXCR, producing one record per CDR3 protein. The sample consists of fewer than 400,000 distinct CDR3 sequences, approximately 16% of them appearing once. Material: peripheral blood. Every receptor here comes from a woman aged 18-29 years with Graves' ophthalmopathy.

This clonotype was picked up many times. One base away lies a much larger clone, so this may be a sequencing read error. In nucleotides, the CDR3 is TGTGCCAACAGCTTACTTTTGGGACAGGGGGTTTTGTCTGGGAATTCACCCCTCCACTTT. Translated, it gives CANSLLLGQGVLSGNSPLHF. V is TRBV11-2 and J is TRBJ1-6; 11 bases align to TRBD1. This CDR3 region has 20 residues. The germline V gene has CDR1 SGHAT and CDR2 FQNNGV.

This clonotype has a count of ten or more. This chain connects TRBV24-1 to TRBJ2-5; D gene ambiguous. V was cut by 2 bases and J by 6 bases, with 15 bases left in between. This CDR3 has 15 amino acids. In germline, CDR1 is KGHDR, CDR2 SFDVKD. The chain's CDR3 is CATSDSLNKFQTQYF. The CDR3 region has the DNA TGTGCCACCAGTGATTCCCTAAATAAGTTCCAGACCCAGTACTTC.

This clonotype was seen many times. The chain employs TRBV19 and TRBJ1-1; possibly TRBD1 for D (6 bases). The CDR3 consists of 18 residues. The ends were cut back, 0 bases at V and 7 bases at J, with 24 bases in the middle. From germline, CDR1 is LNHDA and CDR2 SQIVND (reference sequence). CDR3 region: CASSIDQRGHRGEIEAFF. The CDR3, as DNA: TGTGCCAGTAGTATAGATCAACGGGGGCATAGAGGGGAAATTGAAGCTTTCTTT.

This clonotype was recorded many times. The chain joins TRBV12-3 or TRBV12-4 to TRBJ2-2; D perhaps matches TRBD1 (5 bases). Trimming pared 5 bases from V and 4 bases from J, leaving 11 bases between. This CDR3 is 14 amino acids long. CDR3 nucleotide sequence: TGTGCCAGCAGTCCCAGGGAATTCACCGGGGAGCTGTTTTTT. It encodes CASSPREFTGELFF.

Many counts were recorded for this clonotype. The V and J genes are TRBV12-3 or TRBV12-4 and TRBJ1-2; 8 bases are a match to TRBD1. V was pared by 3 bases and J by 2 bases, with 2 bases of the junction left unmatched. The length of the CDR3 is 14 residues. This CDR3 is CASSLGTGNYGYTF. The CDR3 nucleotides are TGTGCCAGCAGTTTGGGGACAGGAAACTATGGCTACACCTTC.

This clonotype was counted at least ten times. This chain uses TRBV11-2 with TRBJ1-6; D is unresolved. Germline loops: CDR1 SGHAT, CDR2 FQNNGV. The CDR3 sequence is 15 residues long. Trimming pared 2 bases from V and 1 base from J, leaving 6 bases between. For the CDR3, the DNA is TGTGCCAGCAGCTTATCGGGGTCCTATAATTCACCCCTCCACTTT. It encodes CASSLSGSYNSPLHF.

The J gene is TRBJ2-5, the V gene TRBV27; D possibly corresponds to TRBD2 (7 bases). This CDR3 region has 15 residues. Germline loops: CDR1 MNHEY, CDR2 SMNVEV (reference sequence). Deletions cut 8 bases from V and 4 bases from J, with 20 bases between. In nucleotides, the CDR3 is TGTGCCAGCGCCAGAAGACTAGCCAGGGGAGAGACCCAGTACTTC. Its translation: CASARRLARGETQYF.

The V call is TRBV28, the J call TRBJ2-2; D is ambiguous. Germline values: CDR1 MDHEN, CDR2 SYDVKM. V shed 3 bases and J shed 5 bases, with 19 bases lying between them. The CDR3 runs 17 residues. The CDR3 protein is CASSLPPQSQLTGELFF. CDR3 in DNA: TGTGCCAGCAGTTTGCCTCCACAGAGCCAACTAACCGGGGAGCTGTTTTTT.

This clonotype appeared many times. The rearrangement uses TRBV30 and TRBJ1-2, with D perhaps TRBD1 (5 bases). V was trimmed by 7 bases and J by 7 bases, leaving 10 bases between them. CDR3 length: 10 amino acids. The germline V gene has CDR1 GTSNPN and CDR2 SVGIG (reference sequence). Here the CDR3 DNA reads TGTGCCTTCGGGACCCCTGGCTACACCTTC. Protein: CAFGTPGYTF.

J is TRBJ2-2 and V is TRBV11-1; weak D call: TRBD1 (6 bases). The germline V gene has CDR1 SGHAT and CDR2 FQDESV (reference sequence). The CDR3 is 16 residues long. With 5 bases removed from V and 5 bases from J, the gap between germline ends came to 18 bases. The CDR3 spells CASSLRGLLVTGELFF. As DNA, the CDR3 is TGTGCCAGCAGCCTCAGGGGATTACTAGTTACCGGGGAGCTGTTTTTT.

This clonotype was found many times. The chain's CDR3 is CASSLVRIAGELFF. Here the CDR3 DNA reads TGTGCCAGCAGCTTAGTCCGGATCGCCGGGGAGCTGTTTTTT. This chain links TRBV11-2 with TRBJ2-2; no clear D. CDR1 and CDR2 (germline): SGHAT, FQNNGV. V dropped 1 base and J dropped 6 bases, with 9 bases sitting between them. This CDR3 is 14 amino acids long.

This clonotype was counted at least ten times. V usage is TRBV27 and J usage is TRBJ1-1; 8 positions agree with TRBD1. The germline CDR1 and CDR2 sequences are MNHEY and SMNVEV (reference sequence). V trimming: 6 bases; J trimming: 4 bases; junction bases outside the gene matches: 13. The CDR3 sequence is 16 residues long. The CDR3 reads CASSPRPHRGSTEAFF. CDR3 in DNA: TGTGCCAGCAGCCCTAGACCCCACAGGGGGAGCACTGAAGCTTTCTTT.

J is TRBJ2-2 and V is TRBV5-1, with D possibly TRBD2 on 6 matching bases. Germline values: CDR1 SGHRS, CDR2 YFSETQ. The CDR3 loop spans 15 amino acids. V lost 4 bases to trimming and J lost 5 bases, with 15 bases between them. The CDR3 loop reads CASSTPGLKTGELFF. Here the CDR3 DNA reads TGCGCCAGCAGCACGCCGGGACTCAAGACCGGGGAGCTGTTTTTT.

This clonotype was recorded at least ten times. The J gene is TRBJ2-5, the V gene TRBV25-1; maybe TRBD1 (5 bases). Germline V gene sequence: CDR1 MGHDK, CDR2 SYGVNS. CDR3 length: 15 residues. The V and J ends lost 5 bases and 4 bases respectively, with 17 bases between them. The CDR3, as DNA: TGTGCCAGCAGTAAGGTTGCAGGGTGGGGAGAGACCCAGTACTTC. Protein: CASSKVAGWGETQYF.

Ten or more counts support this clonotype. One end of the junction does not line up with germline, which may come from a read error. This chain connects TRBV12-3 or TRBV12-4 to TRBJ1-5; a weak D match, TRBD1 (5 bases). The CDR3 consists of 17 residues. The CDR3: CASSLALQAGGNQPQHF. CDR3 bases: TGTGCCAGCAGTTTAGCACTACAGGCCGGTGGCAATCAGCCTCAGCATTTT.

This clonotype was detected many times. The chain recombines TRBV6-5 with TRBJ1-2; D is undetermined. Germline assignment: CDR1 MNHEY and CDR2 SVGAGI. The CDR3 contains 14 residues. V was trimmed by 2 bases and J by 2 bases, leaving 9 bases between them. CDR3 coding DNA: TGTGCCAGCAGTTACCGAGGGCAGAACTATGGCTACACCTTC. Translated, it gives CASSYRGQNYGYTF.

The table lists this clonotype with a few counts. The chain recombines TRBV3-1 with TRBJ2-4; no reliable D call. Germline V lookup: CDR1 LGHDT, CDR2 YNNKEL (reference sequence). The V end was cut by 4 bases, the J end by 2 bases, with 12 bases between. This CDR3 region has 15 residues. CDR3: CASSLQLGTKNIQYF. The CDR3 DNA reads TGTGCCAGCAGCCTCCAGTTGGGTACCAAAAACATTCAGTACTTC.

This clonotype was seen ten or more times. The chain combines TRBV6-5 with TRBJ2-2; D unclear. This CDR3 has 14 residues. Trimming shortened V by 2 bases and J by 0 bases, and 4 bases separated the two germline ends. CDR1 and CDR2 (germline): MNHEY, SVGAGI. Here the CDR3 reads CASSYQSNTGELFF. As DNA, the CDR3 is TGTGCCAGCAGTTACCAGTCGAACACCGGGGAGCTGTTTTTT.

This clonotype has ten or more counts. The chain carries TRBV11-2 and TRBJ1-1, with unresolved D. This CDR3 region has 14 residues. Trimming removed 7 bases at V and 1 base at J, with 13 bases between. From germline, CDR1 is SGHAT and CDR2 FQNNGV. The CDR3 is CASTRPWKNTEAFF. The CDR3 region has the DNA TGTGCCAGCACCCGACCGTGGAAGAACACTGAAGCTTTCTTT. Based on the CDR3 plus reference TRBV11-2 and TRBJ1-1, the full variable domain is EAGVAQSPRYKIIEKRQSVAFWCNPISGHATLYWYQQILGQGPKLLIQFQNNGVVDDSQLPKDRFSAERLKGVDSTLKIQPAKLEDSAVYLCASTRPWKNTEAFFGQGTRLTVV.

At least ten counts were recorded for this clonotype. A single base separates this from a much larger clone, so it may be a read error. CDR3 nucleotide sequence: TGTACCAGCAGCTCCGGCCACGAGCCATACTTC. Residues: CTSSSGHEPYF. The rearrangement links TRBV7-2 to TRBJ2-7; D is unresolved. Trimming left V 4 bases short and J 13 bases short, with 14 bases between. The CDR3 length is 11 residues. Germline V gives CDR1 SGHTA, CDR2 FQGNSA.

In its sample, this clonotype was seen many times. The CDR3 region has the DNA TGTGCCAGCAGCGAGGGGCTTGCCCAGTACTTC. Protein product: CASSEGLAQYF. The V gene is TRBV25-1, the J gene TRBJ2-5; D may match TRBD1 or TRBD2 (5 bases each). V was pared by 6 bases and J by 9 bases, with 11 bases between. CDR3 length: 11 residues. Germline CDR1 is MGHDK and CDR2 is SYGVNS.